Listed here is a single T cell receptor beta chain. Its antigen is not identified. This entry comes from a study of graft-versus-host responses after intestinal transplantation. As for the study in general: Each recipient received anti-thymocyte globulin induction, then tacrolimus and steroids for about three years. Points from the study as a whole: Some patients had graft-donor T cell macrochimerism. In their allografts, the ratios of graft-versus-host to host-versus-graft T cell clones were high. Investigators detected GvH clones in recipient marrow, with some emerging earlier in ileum or blood.

V lost 6 bases to trimming and J lost 6 bases, with 17 bases between them. The CDR3 is 14 amino acids. Per germline, CDR1 LNHDA and CDR2 SQIVND (reference sequence). Sequencing used immunoSEQ multiplex PCR; TCRdb keeps in-frame clones, though not all of them. The sample has more than 65,000 clones; under 95% are singletons. The specimen comprised unstimulated CD8+ T cells sorted from spleen or lymph node cells, sampled before transplant. The clonotype originates from a human donor who was the organ donor for an intestinal transplant. The V and J genes are TRBV19 and TRBJ1-2; TRBD1 is a possible D gene (6 bases). CDR3 in amino acids: CASSHSITGHGYTF. The CDR3 nucleotides are TGTGCCAGTAGCCATTCAATTACAGGGCATGGCTACACCTTC.